Presented here are 18 T cell receptor beta chains from one specimen sequenced in a study of T cell clonality in common variable immunodeficiency. Assay: immunoSEQ multiplex PCR; the TCRdb copy retains only in-frame clones and omits some. The sample counts around 34,000 clones, none seen once; the ten largest own 0.9% to 1%. Sample: peripheral blood mononuclear cells. These receptors originate from a person aged 18 to 75 in good health.

This clone was picked up many times. The CDR3 end is not reached by the read, which stops 3 residues before it; the germline J gene fills it in. This rearrangement joins TRBV5-8 to TRBJ1-1, with 9 bases aligning to TRBD1. This CDR3 region has 14 residues. Germline CDR1 reads SGHTS; CDR2 reads YDEGEE. Losses at the gene ends were 6 bases for V and 5 bases for J; bases not matched to a gene: 8. The CDR3: CASIDRGRGTEAFF. The sequenced CDR3 bases are TGTGCCAGCATAGACAGGGGGAGAGGGACTGAA. Full variable domain (rest looked up from reference TRBV5-8 and TRBJ1-1): EAGVTQSPTHLIKTRGQQATLRCSPISGHTSVYWYQQALGLGLQFLLWYDEGEERNRGNFPPRFSGRQFPNYSSELNVNALELEDSALYLCASIDRGRGTEAFFGQGTRLTVV.

This clone was recorded many times. The sequence runs out 3 residues before the end of the CDR3; the remainder is reconstructed from the germline J gene. This rearrangement joins TRBV19 to TRBJ1-1, with 7 nucleotides matching TRBD1. The CDR3 is made up of 15 amino acids. The V segment lost 4 bases and the J segment 2 bases; nucleotides outside the gene matches: 7. CDR1 is LNHDA and CDR2 is SQIVND in the germline V gene (reference sequence). CDR3 loop: CASSRTGQGNTEAFF. Incomplete CDR3 DNA: TGTGCCAGTAGTAGGACAGGCCAGGGAAACACTGAA.

The sample holds many counts of this clone. The DNA ends 3 residues before the CDR3 does, and the rest of the CDR3 is filled in from the germline J gene. This chain links TRBV5-1 with TRBJ1-6; 7 nucleotides agree with TRBD1. J lost 7 bases, V lost 2 bases, and 3 bases had no gene match. CDR1 SGHRS and CDR2 YFSETQ come from the germline V gene. The CDR3 is 14 residues long. The DNA read from the CDR3 is TGCGCCAGCAGCTTCTGGGACAGAAATTCACCC. This sequence encodes CASSFWDRNSP. The complete CDR3 protein is CASSFWDRNSPLHF.

This clone was found many times. The sequenced part of the CDR3 DNA is TGTGCCTGGAGTAGCGGACAGGGGTACGCAGATACG. This gives the protein CAWSSGQGYADT. The CDR3 as a whole reads CAWSSGQGYADTQYF. This chain links TRBV30 with TRBJ2-3, with TRBD1 identical over 9 bases. Read data end 3 residues before the CDR3 end; the end is taken from the germline J gene. Trimming cost V 2 bases and J 4 bases; bases outside gene matches: 7. Germline loops: CDR1 GTSNPN, CDR2 SVGIG (reference sequence). This CDR3 has 15 amino acids.

There are many counts of this clone. The read halts 3 residues ahead of the CDR3 end, with the missing end drawn from the germline J gene. V and J are TRBV5-6 and TRBJ2-5; D unclear. The CDR3 totals 13 residues. V lost 2 bases and J 7 bases, leaving 12 bases between the germline ends. Germline V gives CDR1 SGHDT, CDR2 YYEEEE. The sequenced CDR3 bases are TGTGCCAGCAGCTTTGCAGGCCTCGGGACC. Its protein is CASSFAGLGT. The CDR3 in full is CASSFAGLGTQYF.

The sample holds many counts of this clone. The junction departs from the called germline gene at one end, perhaps through a read error. The CDR3 extends 3 residues past the end of the read, so its final part is completed from the germline J gene. The rearrangement uses TRBV4-2 and TRBJ2-3, with a weak D call TRBD2 (6 bases). The germline CDR1 and CDR2 sequences are LGHNA and YNFKEQ. The CDR3 covers 18 residues. The CDR3 is CASSQGNGGADSTDTQYF. The part of the CDR3 DNA that was read is TGCGCCAGCAGCCAAGGTAATGGCGGGGCCGATAGCACAGATACG.

This clone was recorded at least ten times. The DNA ends 3 residues before the CDR3 does, and the rest of the CDR3 is filled in from the germline J gene. The J gene is TRBJ1-5, the V gene TRBV19; TRBD1 agrees at 7 bases. J was trimmed by 0 bases and V by 5 bases; bases with no gene match: 7. Germline CDR1 reads LNHDA; CDR2 reads SQIVND (reference sequence). CDR3 length equals 16 residues. Here the CDR3 reads CASSPGTAYSNQPQHF. CDR3 DNA (partial): TGTGCCAGTAGTCCCGGGACAGCATATAGCAATCAGCCC.

This clone showed up many times. The CDR3 is cut off 3 residues early in the read; its end comes from the germline J gene. The V call is TRBV7-3, the J call TRBJ1-2, with 8 bases lining up with TRBD1. CDR3 size: 15 residues. Trimming took 5 bases from V and 4 from J; bases not matched to a gene: 9. Germline assignment: CDR1 SGHTA and CDR2 FQGTGA. The CDR3 region is CASSPTGQAGYGYTF. The covered CDR3 bases are TGTGCCAGCAGCCCCACGGGACAGGCTGGCTATGGC.

The table lists this clone with many counts. The CDR3 is cut off 3 residues early in the read; its end comes from the germline J gene. The same CDR3 also results from other DNA sequences found in this sample. V usage is TRBV20-1 and J usage is TRBJ2-5; perhaps TRBD1 as D (7 bases). Germline loops: CDR1 DFQATT, CDR2 SNEGSKA (reference sequence). The ends were cut back, 5 bases at V and 5 bases at J, with 12 bases in the middle. This CDR3 comprises 12 residues. Partial CDR3 DNA: TGCAGTGCTGCGGGGACAGTGGAGACC. It specifies CSAAGTVET. The entire CDR3 protein reads CSAAGTVETQYF.

This clone came up many times. The CDR3 end falls 3 residues outside the read, so it is completed with the germline J gene. The V gene is TRBV5-1, the J gene TRBJ1-6, with 8 nucleotides matching TRBD1. The CDR3 runs to 15 residues. V lost 2 bases and J lost 7; bases outside the gene matches: 5. Per germline, CDR1 SGHRS and CDR2 YFSETQ. CDR3 DNA (partial): TGCGCCAGCAGCTTACGACAGGGGTCGAATTCACCC. It translates to CASSLRQGSNSP. In full, the CDR3 is CASSLRQGSNSPLHF.

This clone was seen at least ten times. The CDR3 is cut off 3 residues early in the read; its end comes from the germline J gene. The chain combines TRBV14 with TRBJ1-2; D gene unclear. The ends were cut back, 1 base at V and 7 bases at J, with 19 bases in the middle. The CDR3 sequence is 16 residues long. Germline V gene data show CDR1 as SGHDN and CDR2 as FVKESK. CDR3 bases read: TGTGCCAGCAGCCAAGTGGGAGGGAAGGCACTAGCTGGC. This gives the protein CASSQVGGKALAG. The whole CDR3 sequence reads CASSQVGGKALAGYTF.

This clone came up many times. The read is 3 residues too short to cover the CDR3 end, so that end is filled in from the germline J gene. The rearrangement uses TRBV20-1 and TRBJ2-1, with 10 bases that match TRBD2. V lost 3 bases and J lost 3; bases outside the gene matches: 5. The CDR3 contains 15 residues. The V gene's germline CDR1 is DFQATT and CDR2 SNEGSKA (reference sequence). CDR3 DNA, as far as it was read: TGCAGTGCTAGTAAGGGGACTAGCGACTACAATGAG. Amino acid sequence: CSASKGTSDYNE. The CDR3 in full is CSASKGTSDYNEQFF.

In this sample, this clone turned up many times. The read is 3 residues too short to cover the CDR3 end, so that end is filled in from the germline J gene. The chain recombines TRBV15 with TRBJ2-7; possibly TRBD1 for D (6 bases). The CDR3 is 16 residues long. The germline CDR1 and CDR2 sequences are LNHNV and YYDKDF (reference sequence). The V end was cut by 6 bases, the J end by 2 bases, with 20 bases between. The CDR3 DNA, read in part, is TGTGCCACCAGTAAGGCTCCAGGGGTTCGGGCCTACGAG. Protein sequence: CATSKAPGVRAYE. The whole CDR3 reads CATSKAPGVRAYEQYF.

This clone was seen ten or more times. The part of the CDR3 DNA that was read is TGTGCCAGCTCACAGGCGGGCTTTACAGAGACC. Translated: CASSQAGFTET. The whole CDR3 is CASSQAGFTETQYF. The chain couples TRBV18 to TRBJ2-5, with D possibly matching TRBD2 (5 bases). The read stops 3 residues short of the end of the CDR3; the missing end is completed from the germline J gene. The germline V gene encodes CDR1 KGHSH and CDR2 LQKENI. The CDR3 has 14 residues. Trimming removed 4 bases at V and 4 bases at J, with 13 bases between.

This clone was detected ten times or more. One junction end does not reproduce the germline sequence, and a read error may be involved. The CDR3 end is not reached by the read, which stops 3 residues before it; the germline J gene fills it in. This rearrangement joins TRBV4-2 to TRBJ2-7, with 10 bases that match TRBD1. CDR1 and CDR2 from the germline V gene are LGHNA and YNFKEQ. CDR3 length: 15 residues. The CDR3 spells CASSQSGTGAYEQYF. CDR3 bases read: TGCGCCAGCAGCCAATCCGGGACAGGGGCCTACGAG.

Many counts were recorded for this clone. The CDR3 is cut off 3 residues early in the read; its end comes from the germline J gene. The chain couples TRBV29-1 to TRBJ2-4; 10 bases are shared with TRBD1. The CDR3 covers 18 residues. The trim removed 0 bases at V and 0 bases at J, leaving 8 bases unmatched. Germline CDR1 SQVTM, CDR2 ANQGSEA. CDR3 amino acids: CSVEETKGQGLAKNIQYF. The DNA read from the CDR3 is TGCAGCGTTGAAGAAACAAAGGGACAGGGGCTAGCCAAAAACATT.

This clone was found many times. The read is 3 residues too short to cover the CDR3 end, so that end is filled in from the germline J gene. The V and J genes are TRBV6-2 or TRBV6-3 and TRBJ2-2, with 8 positions matching TRBD2. This CDR3 is built from 15 residues. Germline assignment: CDR1 MNHEY and CDR2 SVGEGT. The V and J ends lost 6 bases and 5 bases, in that order; junction bases with no gene match: 8. CDR3 in amino acids: CASRTPRGGTGELFF. Incomplete CDR3 DNA: TGTGCCAGCAGGACCCCACGGGGGGGAACCGGGGAG.

This clone was counted many times. The read halts 3 residues ahead of the CDR3 end, with the missing end drawn from the germline J gene. The V gene is TRBV24-1, the J gene TRBJ2-3; 7 positions agree with TRBD1. The CDR3 loop spans 14 amino acids. The V gene's germline CDR1 is KGHDR and CDR2 SFDVKD. V gave up 6 bases and J gave up 2 bases; unmatched junction bases: 4. The CDR3 here is CATSPGGYTDTQYF. The covered CDR3 bases are TGTGCCACCAGTCCAGGGGGATACACAGATACG.